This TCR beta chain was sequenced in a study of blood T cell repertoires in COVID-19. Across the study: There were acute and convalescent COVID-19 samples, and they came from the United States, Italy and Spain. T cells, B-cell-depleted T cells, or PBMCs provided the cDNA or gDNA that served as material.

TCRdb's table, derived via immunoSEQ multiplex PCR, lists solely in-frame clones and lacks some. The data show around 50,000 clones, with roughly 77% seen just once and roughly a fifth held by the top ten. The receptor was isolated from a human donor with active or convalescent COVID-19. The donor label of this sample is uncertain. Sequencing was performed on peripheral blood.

Written as DNA, the CDR3 is TGTGCCAGCAGTCAGGGGGTCCTTGGCGAGTACTTC. It codes for CASSQGVLGEYF. The chain is built from TRBV5-8 and TRBJ2-7, with TRBD1 matching 7 bases. The CDR3 contains 12 residues. The V gene end was trimmed by 5 bases and the J gene end by 11 bases; junction bases not matched to a gene: 10. Germline loops: CDR1 SGHTS, CDR2 YDEGEE.